These 26 T cell receptor beta chains originate from one sample sequenced in a study of T cell changes during pregnancy in multiple sclerosis. Repertoires were generated with immunoSEQ multiplex PCR, while TCRdb's copy carries only in-frame clones and drops some. The data contain around 45,000 clones, less than 95% of them singletons. The sample was CD4+ T cells from peripheral blood mononuclear cells, taken in the third trimester of pregnancy. The receptors come from a female donor with multiple sclerosis, enrolled in a pregnancy study.

The rearrangement uses TRBV6-1 and TRBJ2-3; 9 bases align to TRBD2. Germline assignment: CDR1 MNHNS and CDR2 SASEGT. This CDR3 contains 17 residues. The V gene end was trimmed by 1 base and the J gene end by 4 bases; junction bases not matched to a gene: 9. The CDR3 DNA sequence: TGTGCCAGCAGTGAAGACGTTCGGGCGGGAGGGGCAGATACGCAGTATTTT. It specifies CASSEDVRAGGADTQYF.

The chain recombines TRBV28 with TRBJ2-7; perhaps TRBD1 as D (8 bases). This CDR3 contains 14 residues. V was clipped by 8 bases and J by 5 bases, with 19 bases between them. Germline CDR1 MDHEN, CDR2 SYDVKM. In DNA, the CDR3 is TGTGCCAGCCGACAGACAGGGGAGGGCCACGAGCAGTACTTC. Amino acid sequence: CASRQTGEGHEQYF.

Points on this clone: The junction differs from germline at one of its ends, possibly a read error. In DNA, the CDR3 is TGTGCCGGCAGTTCTCCCGGGACTAGCTTCAATGAGCAGTTCTTC. This gives the protein CAGSSPGTSFNEQFF. The chain employs TRBV28 and TRBJ2-1, with TRBD2 identical over 9 bases. This CDR3 comprises 15 residues. Germline CDR1 is MDHEN and CDR2 is SYDVKM.

The V call is TRBV6-4, the J call TRBJ1-1; D is unclear. This CDR3 has 13 residues. Germline V lookup: CDR1 MRHNA, CDR2 SNTAGT. V was trimmed by 8 bases and J by 0 bases, leaving 10 bases between them. CDR3 loop: CASRATLNTEAFF. CDR3 in DNA: TGTGCCAGCCGAGCCACCCTGAACACTGAAGCTTTCTTT.

This chain connects TRBV11-3 to TRBJ2-2, with D possibly being TRBD1 (6 bases). V was trimmed by 2 bases and J by 0 bases, leaving 22 bases between them. Germline V gene sequence: CDR1 SGHNT, CDR2 YENEEA. This CDR3 has 20 residues. This CDR3 reads CASSLTLDSPTWANTGELFF. As DNA, the CDR3 is TGTGCCAGCAGCTTAACCCTGGACAGCCCTACCTGGGCGAACACCGGGGAGCTGTTTTTT. The full variable domain, completed using reference TRBV11-3 and TRBJ2-2, is EAGVVQSPRYKIIEKKQPVAFWCNPISGHNTLYWYLQNLGQGPELLIRYENEEAVDDSQLPKDRFSAERLKGVDSTLKIQPAELGDSAVYLCASSLTLDSPTWANTGELFFGEGSRLTVL.

This chain connects TRBV11-3 to TRBJ2-7; D unclear. The V gene lost 8 bases and the J gene lost 4 bases, with 15 bases spanning the gap. The CDR3 runs 13 residues. CDR1 and CDR2 (germline): SGHNT, YENEEA. The CDR3: CASGSTPWYEQYF. The CDR3 DNA is TGTGCCAGCGGCTCTACCCCCTGGTACGAGCAGTACTTC.

CDR3: CASSLSGRVSYEQYF. CDR3 DNA sequence: TGTGCCAGCAGTTTATCGGGGAGGGTCTCCTACGAGCAGTACTTC. The chain couples TRBV28 to TRBJ2-7, with 7 bases aligning to TRBD2. Germline V CDR1 and CDR2: MDHEN, SYDVKM. V dropped 1 base and J dropped 0; count of bases not matched to a gene: 3. CDR3 size: 15 residues. Variable domain in full (rest from reference TRBV28 and TRBJ2-7): DVKVTQSSRYLVKRTGEKVFLECVQDMDHENMFWYRQDPGLGLRLIYFSYDVKMKEKGDIPEGYSVSREKKERFSLILESASTNQTSMYLCASSLSGRVSYEQYFGPGTRLTVT.

This sequence joins TRBV7-9 and TRBJ2-5; 7 positions match TRBD2. Germline V CDR1 and CDR2: SEHNR, FQNEAQ (reference sequence). V lost 5 bases to trimming and J lost 5 bases; unmatched junction nucleotides: 14. This CDR3 region has 16 residues. The CDR3 DNA reads TGTGCCAGCAGCCAACGGGGGGACTATACTGGGGAGACCCAGTACTTC. This sequence encodes CASSQRGDYTGETQYF.

The CDR3 loop is CASSLALAQPGEKLFF. The CDR3 bases are TGTGCCAGTAGTCTCGCGTTGGCGCAGCCAGGTGAAAAACTGTTTTTT. This rearrangement joins TRBV19 to TRBJ1-4, with no clear D. The germline CDR1 and CDR2 sequences are LNHDA and SQIVND (reference sequence). V was cut by 5 bases and J by 7 bases, with 20 bases left in between. The CDR3 has 16 amino acids.

V is TRBV7-9 and J is TRBJ1-5; no clear D gene. Germline assignment: CDR1 SEHNR and CDR2 FQNEAQ (reference sequence). V was cut by 2 bases and J by 4 bases, with 6 bases left in between. The CDR3 spans 13 residues. CDR3 coding DNA: TGTGCCAGCAGCTTAACAGCTAATCAGCCCCAGCATTTT. Translation gives CASSLTANQPQHF. Full variable domain (missing parts from reference TRBV7-9 and TRBJ1-5): DTGVSQNPRHKITKRGQNVTFRCDPISEHNRLYWYRQTLGQGPEFLTYFQNEAQLEKSRLLSDRFSAERPKGSFSTLEIQRTEQGDSAMYLCASSLTANQPQHFGDGTRLSIL.

The V and J genes are TRBV27 and TRBJ2-3; 10 nucleotides agree with TRBD2. Germline loops: CDR1 MNHEY, CDR2 SMNVEV (reference sequence). V lost 5 bases and J lost 1; bases outside the gene matches: 6. The CDR3 runs 16 residues. CDR3 coding DNA: TGTGCCAGCAGTCCCATAGCGGGAGGTGGCACAGATACGCAGTATTTT. It translates to CASSPIAGGGTDTQYF.

The chain carries TRBV9 and TRBJ2-2, with 13 bases lining up with TRBD2. The junction had 4 bases not matched to a gene; V was cut back by 2 bases and J by 6 bases. CDR1 and CDR2 from the germline V gene are SGDLS and YYNGEE. The CDR3 is 16 residues long. This CDR3 is CASSVGLAGVAGELFF. DNA for the CDR3: TGTGCCAGCAGCGTTGGACTAGCGGGAGTAGCCGGGGAGCTGTTTTTT. Full variable domain (rest looked up from reference TRBV9 and TRBJ2-2): DSGVTQTPKHLITATGQRVTLRCSPRSGDLSVYWYQQSLDQGLQFLIQYYNGEERAKGNILERFSAQQFPDLHSELNLSSLELGDSALYFCASSVGLAGVAGELFFGEGSRLTVL.

The chain uses TRBV18 and TRBJ1-4; D gene ambiguous. CDR3 size: 13 residues. The V end was cut by 3 bases, the J end by 5 bases, with 7 bases between. Per the germline V gene, CDR1 is KGHSH and CDR2 is LQKENI. The CDR3 DNA is TGTGCCAGCTCACCCGGGGTAAATGAAAAACTGTTTTTT. Translating it yields CASSPGVNEKLFF.

The rearrangement links TRBV14 to TRBJ2-3; tentatively, D is TRBD1 (5 bases). V dropped 1 base and J dropped 2 bases, with 10 bases sitting between them. The CDR3 sequence is 15 residues long. Germline V lookup: CDR1 SGHDN, CDR2 FVKESK. Here the CDR3 DNA reads TGTGCCAGCAGCCAAGTAGGGGAATACACAGATACGCAGTATTTT. Protein: CASSQVGEYTDTQYF.

V usage is TRBV6-5 and J usage is TRBJ2-5, with 9 bases that match TRBD1. V lost 2 bases to trimming and J lost 2 bases; unmatched junction nucleotides: 3. This CDR3 has 15 amino acids. Germline V gives CDR1 MNHEY, CDR2 SVGAGI. CDR3 nucleotide sequence: TGTGCCAGCAGTTACGGACAGGGGCCTCAAGAGACCCAGTACTTC. Its translation is CASSYGQGPQETQYF.

This clone was seen once. The CDR3 bases are TGTGCCAGCAGACTAAACAGGGATTATAGCAATCAGCCCCAGCATTTT. It codes for CASRLNRDYSNQPQHF. The chain joins TRBV28 to TRBJ1-5; D may be TRBD1 (6 bases). V lost 6 bases to trimming and J lost 0 bases, with 15 bases between them. CDR1 and CDR2 (germline): MDHEN, SYDVKM. This CDR3 is built from 16 residues. Supplemented by reference TRBV28 and TRBJ1-5, the full variable domain reads DVKVTQSSRYLVKRTGEKVFLECVQDMDHENMFWYRQDPGLGLRLIYFSYDVKMKEKGDIPEGYSVSREKKERFSLILESASTNQTSMYLCASRLNRDYSNQPQHFGDGTRLSIL.

The gene calls are TRBV5-1 and TRBJ2-1; D is perhaps TRBD1 (6 bases). The V end was cut by 0 bases, the J end by 5 bases, with 6 bases between. CDR1 and CDR2 from the germline V gene are SGHRS and YFSETQ. This CDR3 has 13 residues. The CDR3 sequence: CASSLGTDNEQFF. CDR3 bases: TGCGCCAGCAGCTTGGGGACAGACAATGAGCAGTTCTTC.

The genes are TRBV9 and TRBJ1-1; unclear D gene. CDR3 length: 12 amino acids. Per the germline V gene, CDR1 is SGDLS and CDR2 is YYNGEE. Trimming cost V 7 bases and J 3 bases, with 10 bases left between them. This CDR3 is CASEQLDTEAFF. The DNA for the CDR3 is TGTGCCAGCGAACAGTTAGACACTGAAGCTTTCTTT.

The chain couples TRBV4-2 to TRBJ2-1, with D perhaps TRBD1 (5 bases). Between the trimmed V and J ends, which lost 0 bases and 8 bases, there was a span of 14 bases. Germline-derived CDR1 and CDR2 are LGHNA and YNFKEQ. The CDR3 totals 15 residues. CDR3 region: CASSQEEARGDEQFF. In nucleotides, the CDR3 is TGTGCCAGCAGCCAAGAAGAGGCTAGGGGCGATGAGCAGTTCTTC.

The genes are TRBV7-2 and TRBJ2-7, with D unclear. The CDR3 spans 13 residues. Germline CDR1 reads SGHTA; CDR2 reads FQGNSA. V shed 0 bases and J shed 6 bases, with 9 bases lying between them. The CDR3 here is CASSLAAAAEQYF. The DNA of the CDR3 is TGTGCCAGCAGCTTAGCGGCGGCCGCCGAGCAGTACTTC.

This clone was counted once. The V gene is TRBV7-2, the J gene TRBJ1-1, with 8 bases aligning to TRBD1. V lost 5 bases and J lost 2; bases outside the gene matches: 7. Germline lookup yields CDR1 SGHTA and CDR2 FQGNSA. This CDR3 is 15 amino acids long. CDR3 in DNA: TGTGCCAGCAGCCCACGACAGGGGATAAACACTGAAGCTTTCTTT. This codes for CASSPRQGINTEAFF.

J is TRBJ2-7 and V is TRBV19; 7 nucleotides line up with TRBD2. Per germline, CDR1 LNHDA and CDR2 SQIVND (reference sequence). The CDR3 runs to 14 residues. V trimming: 7 bases; J trimming: 0 bases; junction bases outside the gene matches: 6. CDR3 DNA sequence: TGTGCCAGTAATAGCGGGCTAAGCTCCTACGAGCAGTACTTC. It translates to CASNSGLSSYEQYF.

V usage is TRBV18 and J usage is TRBJ1-5, with D unresolved. Germline assignment: CDR1 KGHSH and CDR2 LQKENI. With 3 bases removed from V and 3 bases from J, the gap between germline ends came to 9 bases. The CDR3 loop spans 14 amino acids. CDR3 DNA sequence: TGTGCCAGCTCACCCGGGGTTTCCAATCAGCCCCAGCATTTT. This encodes CASSPGVSNQPQHF.

This sequence joins TRBV2 and TRBJ2-3; D not resolved. V was trimmed by 6 bases and J by 7 bases, leaving 8 bases between them. The CDR3 spans 11 residues. Per germline, CDR1 SNHLY and CDR2 FYNNEI. CDR3 amino acids: CASSRLHTQYF. CDR3 coding DNA: TGTGCCAGCAGCAGGCTACATACGCAGTATTTT. Together with reference TRBV2 and TRBJ2-3, the CDR3 gives the full variable domain: EPEVTQTPSHQVTQMGQEVILRCVPISNHLYFYWYRQILGQKVEFLVSFYNNEISEKSEIFDDQFSVERPDGSNFTLKIRSTKLEDSAMYFCASSRLHTQYFGPGTRLTVL.

CDR3 in amino acids: CASSVGTGREQYF. The CDR3 DNA sequence: TGTGCCAGCAGTGTAGGGACAGGGAGAGAGCAGTACTTC. The rearrangement links TRBV2 to TRBJ2-7, with 9 bases that match TRBD1. V gave up 4 bases and J gave up 7 bases; unmatched junction bases: 5. CDR1 is SNHLY and CDR2 is FYNNEI in the germline V gene. The CDR3 runs to 13 residues.

The chain combines TRBV30 with TRBJ1-2, with 7 positions matching TRBD1. CDR3 length: 16 amino acids. Germline values: CDR1 GTSNPN, CDR2 SVGIG (reference sequence). Germline trimming cut 0 bases from V and 1 base from J; bases unmatched to any gene: 8. CDR3 DNA: TGTGCCTGGAGTGTACGGCGTGACAGGGTTAACTATGGCTACACCTTC. Protein sequence: CAWSVRRDRVNYGYTF.